The 14 T cell receptor beta chains reported below all come from one sample, sequenced in a study of shared clonotypes between healthy human individuals. Sequenced by immunoSEQ multiplex PCR; TCRdb stores in-frame clones only, minus some. The sample contains millions of clones, around 94% of which appear only once. The sequencing input was naive CD4+ T cells sorted from blood. Subset of the sample: CD45RA+ positively selected. The receptors were sampled from a man in his late teens or twenties in good health.

For this clone: Mismatch with germline at one junction end may stem from a read error. The gene calls are TRBV2 and TRBJ2-2; 7 bases agree with TRBD2. Germline-derived CDR1 and CDR2 are SNHLY and FYNNEI. The CDR3 length is 15 residues. The CDR3: CASIEGRAGTGELFF. For the CDR3, the DNA is TGTGCCAGCATTGAAGGGAGGGCGGGTACCGGGGAGCTGTTTTTT.

The genes are TRBV7-8 and TRBJ2-5; TRBD1 is a possible D gene (5 bases). The last part of the DNA fits TRBJ2-7 better; the J call may be wrong. Germline loops: CDR1 SGHVS, CDR2 FQNEAQ. The CDR3 loop spans 14 amino acids. CDR3 sequence: CASSPQGGRYEQYF. DNA for the CDR3: TGTGCCAGCAGCCCCCAGGGCGGCCGATACGAGCAGTACTTC.

The chain links TRBV15 to TRBJ2-7; unclear D gene. The CDR3 has 15 amino acids. The V gene lost 0 bases and the J gene lost 2 bases, with 11 bases spanning the gap. Germline CDR1 reads LNHNV; CDR2 reads YYDKDF (reference sequence). CDR3 nucleotides: TGTGCCACCAGCAGAGATCGGACGCAAACCTACGAGCAGTACTTC. Its protein product is CATSRDRTQTYEQYF.

The V gene is TRBV19, the J gene TRBJ2-3; no clear D gene. Trimming pared 6 bases from V and 0 bases from J, leaving 7 bases between. Looked up from germline, CDR1 is LNHDA and CDR2 is SQIVND (reference sequence). The CDR3 sequence is 13 residues long. The DNA for the CDR3 is TGTGCCAGTAGCCCTTCTAGCACAGATACGCAGTATTTT. Translating gives CASSPSSTDTQYF.

The chain carries TRBV27 and TRBJ2-7, with 8 bases matching TRBD1. Trimming at V came to 4 bases and at J to 6 bases, leaving 11 bases not matched to a gene. This CDR3 is built from 15 residues. Germline V gives CDR1 MNHEY, CDR2 SMNVEV (reference sequence). The CDR3: CASSYRGQGLTEQYF. CDR3 nucleotides: TGTGCCAGCAGTTACCGCGGACAGGGTTTAACCGAGCAGTACTTC.

Worth noting for this clone: The same CDR3 arises from other DNA sequences in this sample as well. In DNA form, the CDR3 reads TGTGCCAGCTCACCCCCCTCCTACGAGCAGTACTTC. Protein sequence: CASSPPSYEQYF. The genes are TRBV18 and TRBJ2-7; no clear D. Between the trimmed V and J ends, which lost 3 bases and 0 bases, there was a span of 3 bases. Germline values: CDR1 KGHSH, CDR2 LQKENI. The CDR3 contains 12 residues.

Turning to this clone: This sample includes further DNA sequences coding for the same CDR3. The chain recombines TRBV10-1 with TRBJ2-3; the D is unclear. CDR3 length equals 15 residues. Per the germline V gene, CDR1 is WNHNN and CDR2 is SYGVQD (reference sequence). Trimming removed 0 bases from V and 0 bases from J, with 7 bases in between. In DNA form, the CDR3 reads TGCGCCAGCAGTGAGTCGGGCGGTAGCACAGATACGCAGTATTTT. Translating it yields CASSESGGSTDTQYF.

The CDR3 nucleotides are TGTGCCAGCAGCTTAGTGCTCCCTAACACCGGGGAGCTGTTTTTT. It codes for CASSLVLPNTGELFF. This chain uses TRBV7-9 with TRBJ2-2; D gene uncertain. This CDR3 contains 15 residues. The germline CDR1 and CDR2 sequences are SEHNR and FQNEAQ (reference sequence). Trimming removed 1 base from V and 2 bases from J, with 8 bases in between.

In the case of this clone: Compared with germline, one end of the junction differs, possibly owing to a read error. CDR3 protein: CASSATGGGETQYF. The DNA of the CDR3 is TGTGCTAGCAGCGCGACAGGGGGCGGGGAGACCCAGTACTTC. The chain employs TRBV7-7 and TRBJ2-5; 10 nucleotides line up with TRBD1. Germline V gene lookup returns CDR1 SSHAT and CDR2 FNYEAQ (reference sequence). This CDR3 is 14 amino acids long.

This clone was detected only a few times. CDR3 region: CAISESPGWGYTF. The CDR3, as DNA: TGTGCCATCAGTGAGAGTCCCGGTTGGGGCTACACCTTC. The chain employs TRBV10-3 and TRBJ1-2; D ambiguous. V gave up 2 bases and J gave up 8 bases, with 12 bases separating them. The V gene's germline CDR1 is ENHRY and CDR2 SYGVKD. The CDR3 runs to 13 residues.

The chain uses TRBV9 and TRBJ2-5, with D uncertain. V lost 4 bases to trimming and J lost 7 bases, with 11 bases between them. CDR3 length: 12 residues. In germline, CDR1 is SGDLS, CDR2 YYNGEE. The CDR3: CASSPLEGTQYF. The CDR3 bases are TGTGCCAGCAGCCCCCTCGAAGGGACCCAGTACTTC.

The chain joins TRBV2 to TRBJ2-5; D remains ambiguous. The germline V and J ends were trimmed by 5 bases and 5 bases, with 9 bases remaining between them. The CDR3 totals 12 residues. Germline loops: CDR1 SNHLY, CDR2 FYNNEI. The CDR3 nucleotides are TGTGCCAGCAGTACCGGGTGGGAGACCCAGTACTTC. Translated, it gives CASSTGWETQYF.

The chain uses TRBV28 and TRBJ1-5, with D possibly matching TRBD1 (5 bases). The CDR3 totals 16 residues. V gave up 3 bases and J gave up 2 bases, with 14 bases separating them. Germline V lookup: CDR1 MDHEN, CDR2 SYDVKM. This chain's CDR3 is CASSFSSGTGNQPQHF. The CDR3 nucleotides read TGTGCCAGCAGTTTCTCTTCAGGGACGGGCAATCAGCCCCAGCATTTT.

The V gene is TRBV20-1, the J gene TRBJ2-5; 7 bases are shared with TRBD1. The end of the DNA aligns better with TRBJ2-7, so the J call may be wrong. CDR1 is DFQATT and CDR2 is SNEGSKA in the germline V gene (reference sequence). The CDR3 contains 11 residues. CDR3 coding DNA: TGCAGTGCTGTCGACAGGGACGAGCAGTACTTC. Its protein is CSAVDRDEQYF.